This TCR beta chain is drawn from a study of Graves' ophthalmopathy and Graves' hyperthyroidism. Study findings and constraints: Most clonotypes expanded in thyroid above 0.001 frequency were present in blood too. Forecasting of ophthalmopathy progression by the model achieved around 68% sensitivity and 72.22% specificity.

Per the germline V gene, CDR1 is SGHTA and CDR2 is FQGNSA. With V trimmed by 7 bases and J by 7 bases, 14 bases remained unmatched. CDR3 size: 15 residues. Amplified material comprised TCR beta CDR3 regions derived from RNA transcripts. After a first-round RT-PCR with HTBI primers, a second-round multiplex PCR was run. In TCRdb, the multiplex PCR reads were re-called with MiXCR into one record per CDR3 protein. The repertoire has 300,000 to 400,000 distinct CDR3 sequences, about a sixth of them found once; the top ten carry 10% to 15%. This clonotype was picked up many times. As yet, its antigen is unknown. Certain patients, namely those with other autoimmune diseases, uncontrolled infections, pregnancy or lactation, were excluded.

The TCR sequence derives from an adult man with Graves' ophthalmopathy. The sample consisted of peripheral blood. The chain links TRBV7-2 to TRBJ1-2, with 8 positions matching TRBD1. CDR3 region: CASNPRQGAESGYTF. The DNA for the CDR3 is TGTGCCAGCAACCCCAGGCAGGGGGCCGAGTCTGGCTACACCTTC.